These T cell receptor beta chains were read from a single sample in a study of cytomegalovirus exposure and HLA in healthy donors. TCRdb's copy holds only in-frame clones and misses some; the assay was immunoSEQ multiplex PCR. The sample lists roughly 130,000 clones, about 86% occurring once. Sequencing used PBMCs. These receptors were collected from a man younger than 35 in good health and CMV-seronegative. The CDR3 runs from the conserved cysteine through the conserved F or W. The D gene is left open where the match is weak. Part of the rows lack a size; the others show once, few, many or a class for expanded clones.

>TRBD1|-|TRBV5-1|TRBJ2-7
TGCGCCAGCAGCTTTAGGACAGGGGCTATTACCTACGAGCAGTACTTC
CASSFRTGAITYEQYF
>TRBD1|-|TRBV12-5|TRBJ1-5
TGTGCTAGTGGACCCGACAGGGTGATACAGCCCCAGCATTTT
CASGPDRVIQPQHF
>TRBD1|-|TRBV5-6|TRBJ2-7
TGTGCCAGCAGCGCAGTGACAGGGCCATACGAGCAGTACTTC
CASSAVTGPYEQYF
>TRBD2|-|TRBV28|TRBJ2-4
TGTGCCAGCAGTTTATCATCTAGCGGAACGATTCAGTACTTC
CASSLSSSGTIQYF
>-|-|TRBV12-5|TRBJ2-3
TGTGCTAGTGGTTTCCCGCGTCGGGCGGGGCTGTCAGATACGCAGTATTTT
CASGFPRRAGLSDTQYF
>-|-|TRBV19|TRBJ1-2
TGTGCCAGTAGTATCACTGCGACAGCGGGAGACTATGGCTACACCTTC
CASSITATAGDYGYTF
>TRBD2|once|TRBV9|TRBJ2-1
TGTGCCAGCAGCCCACTTTTCGCGGGAGGGTCCTACAATGAGCAGTTCTTC
CASSPLFAGGSYNEQFF
>TRBD2|-|TRBV7-8|TRBJ2-1
TGTGCCAGCAGCTTAGCGTGGGACTACAACTGGACTGAGCAGTTCTTC
CASSLAWDYNWTEQFF
>-|-|TRBV2|TRBJ2-3
TGTGCCAGCAGCCCAACGGGGGGCCCCGGAGATACGCAGTATTTT
CASSPTGGPGDTQYF
>-|-|TRBV6-5|TRBJ1-1
TGTGCCAGCAGTTACGACCAGGGTGAGAACACTGAAGCTTTCTTT
CASSYDQGENTEAFF
>TRBD2|-|TRBV27|TRBJ2-2
TGTGCCACCAGGACCGGGGGGGGTGTCGGGGAGCTGTTTTTT
CATRTGGGVGELFF
>-|-|TRBV11-2|TRBJ2-2
TGTGCCAGCAGCTCACCGTTCACTAGTGGCGGTACCGGGGAGCTGTTTTTT
CASSSPFTSGGTGELFF
>TRBD1|-|TRBV5-6|TRBJ2-3
TGTGCCAGCAGCACGGACAGGCGAAGGTACACAGATACGCAGTATTTT
CASSTDRRRYTDTQYF
>-|-|TRBV11-2|TRBJ2-5
TGTGCCAGCAGCTTCCAAGGGGGAGCGGGGTTACAAGAGACCCAGTACTTC
CASSFQGGAGLQETQYF
>-|-|TRBV6-6|TRBJ1-5
TGTGCCAGCAGCAACAGGGATCAGCCCCAGCATTTT
CASSNRDQPQHF
>TRBD1|-|TRBV5-1|TRBJ2-7
TGCGCCAGCAGCCGGGACAGGACCTACGAGCAGTACTTC
CASSRDRTYEQYF
>TRBD2|-|TRBV13|TRBJ2-3
TGTGCCAGCAGCTTCGGGGGGGGTACGCAGTATTTT
CASSFGGGTQYF